Below are 17 T cell receptor beta chains sequenced from a single sample in a study of regulatory T cells in long-lasting Graves disease. iRepertoire HTBI primers and Arm-PCR of CDR3 regions built TCR beta libraries. TCRdb re-derived calls from the multiplex PCR reads in MiXCR, one entry per CDR3 protein. The sample includes just over 600,000 distinct CDR3 sequences, about 16% of them seen just once. Documented time point: newly diagnosed GD, antithyroid drugs for less than 3 months. The TCR library was made from RNA that had been extracted from PBMCs in TRIzol. Another study also made use of these data, one on T cells in Graves' hyperthyroidism and ophthalmopathy.

Sequencing was performed on peripheral blood mononuclear cells (PBMCs), taken at new diagnosis, from a patient treated with antithyroid drugs. The receptors stem from a woman aged 30 to 39 with Graves disease.

This chain uses TRBV7-2 with TRBJ1-2, with TRBD1 identical over 7 bases. The CDR3 totals 13 residues. V gave up 3 bases and J gave up 7 bases; unmatched junction bases: 5. Germline-derived CDR1 and CDR2 are SGHTA and FQGNSA. The CDR3 loop reads CASSFLQGFGYTF. The CDR3 DNA follows: TGTGCCAGCAGCTTCCTACAGGGGTTTGGCTACACCTTC.

This clonotype was seen repeatedly, ten times or more. This chain connects TRBV6-1 to TRBJ2-7; 8 positions agree with TRBD1. J lost 2 bases, V lost 7 bases, and 7 bases had no gene match. Germline V gene data show CDR1 as MNHNS and CDR2 as SASEGT. This CDR3 contains 14 residues. CDR3 nucleotide sequence: TGTGCCAGCAAACTGACAGGGGAAACCTACGAGCAGTACTTC. Amino acids: CASKLTGETYEQYF.

This clonotype appeared a few times. The chain recombines TRBV5-1 with TRBJ1-1, with 8 bases matching TRBD1. The CDR3 consists of 15 residues. Per germline, CDR1 SGHRS and CDR2 YFSETQ. The J segment lost 5 bases and the V segment lost 2 bases, leaving 8 bases of the junction unmatched. CDR3 protein: CASSFNDRGGTEAFF. DNA of the CDR3: TGCGCCAGCAGCTTTAACGACAGGGGTGGTACTGAAGCTTTCTTT.

Of note for this clonotype: This could be a read error, since a much larger clone is one nucleotide away. The chain couples TRBV7-8 to TRBJ2-7; D is unclear. The V gene lost 1 base and the J gene lost 6 bases, with 4 bases spanning the gap. Looked up from germline, CDR1 is SGHVS and CDR2 is FQNEAQ. This CDR3 region has 11 residues. The DNA of the CDR3 is TGTGCCAGCAGCTTAGAGGCCGAGCAGTACTTC. Translated, it gives CASSLEAEQYF.

This clonotype was found a few times. The chain joins TRBV20-1 to TRBJ1-5, with 8 positions matching TRBD1. Trimming removed 2 bases from V and 4 bases from J; junction bases left unmatched: 1. The CDR3 length is 13 residues. CDR1 is DFQATT and CDR2 is SNEGSKA in the germline V gene (reference sequence). The CDR3 sequence: CSARQGANQPQHF. The CDR3 DNA reads TGCAGTGCTAGACAGGGGGCAAATCAGCCCCAGCATTTT.

In this sample, this clonotype turned up many times. The chain carries TRBV6-5 and TRBJ2-7, with 8 bases lining up with TRBD2. This CDR3 spans 15 amino acids. Germline V gives CDR1 MNHEY, CDR2 SVGAGI. With V trimmed by 6 bases and J by 4 bases, 11 bases remained unmatched. The CDR3 sequence is CASRYQAGGVYEQYF. The CDR3 DNA follows: TGTGCCAGCAGGTACCAGGCGGGAGGTGTGTACGAGCAGTACTTC.

This clonotype was recorded a few times. The chain combines TRBV30 with TRBJ1-2; D remains ambiguous. The CDR3 contains 12 residues. CDR1 and CDR2 from the germline V gene are GTSNPN and SVGIG (reference sequence). V lost 1 base and J lost 4, with 7 bases in between. CDR3 nucleotide sequence: TGTGCCTGGAGTGAGGGTTTCTATGGCTACACCTTC. This codes for CAWSEGFYGYTF.

The CDR3 DNA reads TGTGCCAGCAGTTTGAGGTCTAGCGGGAGAAGTAGACACACCGGGGAGCTGTTTTTT. It codes for CASSLRSSGRSRHTGELFF. The J gene is TRBJ2-2, the V gene TRBV12-3 or TRBV12-4; 10 bases are shared with TRBD2. V trimming: 3 bases; J trimming: 3 bases; junction bases outside the gene matches: 13. The CDR3 runs to 19 residues.

The chain combines TRBV20-1 with TRBJ2-1, with TRBD2 identical over 10 bases. Germline V gives CDR1 DFQATT, CDR2 SNEGSKA (reference sequence). The CDR3 spans 14 residues. V was pared by 5 bases and J by 9 bases, with 10 bases of the junction left unmatched. The DNA of the CDR3 is TGCAGTGCTGACCTAGCGGGAGCTCGCGGTGAGCAGTTCTTC. This gives the protein CSADLAGARGEQFF.

The V call is TRBV30, the J call TRBJ1-2, with a tentative D call TRBD1 (5 bases). The V end lost 4 bases, the J end lost 7 bases, and 19 bases lay between the germline ends. This CDR3 is built from 14 residues. Germline V CDR1 and CDR2: GTSNPN, SVGIG (reference sequence). The CDR3 loop is CAWNSELGGLGYTF. The CDR3 nucleotides read TGTGCCTGGAACTCAGAATTGGGGGGACTTGGCTACACCTTC.

The gene calls are TRBV4-1 and TRBJ1-4; weak D call: TRBD1 (5 bases). Germline V gene data show CDR1 as MGHRA and CDR2 as YSYEKL. The ends were cut back, 3 bases at V and 5 bases at J, with 10 bases in the middle. CDR3 length: 14 amino acids. The DNA for the CDR3 is TGCGCCAGCAGCCACAGCGGGGGAAATGAAAAACTGTTTTTT. This codes for CASSHSGGNEKLFF.

The rearrangement joins TRBV10-3 to TRBJ2-1; perhaps TRBD1 as D (5 bases). Germline V gives CDR1 ENHRY, CDR2 SYGVKD. There are 14 residues in the CDR3. The V end was cut by 11 bases, the J end by 5 bases, with 19 bases between. The CDR3 DNA reads as TGTGCCGCCCAAACCCGGACGGACAACAATGAGCAGTTCTTC. Residues: CAAQTRTDNNEQFF.

This clonotype was observed many times. The chain couples TRBV12-3 or TRBV12-4 to TRBJ2-6; unclear D gene. This CDR3 is 15 amino acids long. Trimming shortened V by 3 bases and J by 2 bases, and 8 bases separated the two germline ends. CDR3 DNA: TGTGCCAGCAGTTTTGCGTTTCCTGGGGCCAACGTCCTGACTTTC. Protein: CASSFAFPGANVLTF.

The rearrangement links TRBV11-2 to TRBJ2-1; 7 positions agree with TRBD1. Per germline, CDR1 SGHAT and CDR2 FQNNGV. This CDR3 is built from 13 residues. With V trimmed by 5 bases and J by 10 bases, 8 bases remained unmatched. This CDR3 is CASSTTGAREQFF. DNA for the CDR3: TGTGCCAGCAGCACTACAGGGGCCAGGGAGCAGTTCTTC.

This chain's CDR3 is CASSIDRVDGYTF. CDR3 bases: TGTGCCAGCAGCATAGACAGGGTCGATGGCTACACCTTC. V and J are TRBV6-1 and TRBJ1-2, with 7 bases aligning to TRBD1. This CDR3 region has 13 residues. V was pared by 6 bases and J by 6 bases, with 7 bases of the junction left unmatched. Germline assignment: CDR1 MNHNS and CDR2 SASEGT.

This clonotype has more than one count but fewer than ten. The CDR3 reads CASSQGGGRMSTDTQYF. The CDR3, as DNA: TGTGCCAGCAGCCAAGGCGGTGGGCGGATGAGCACAGATACGCAGTATTTT. The chain couples TRBV3-1 to TRBJ2-3, with no clear D. CDR3 length: 17 residues. The germline gives CDR1 LGHDT, CDR2 YNNKEL (reference sequence). V lost 1 base, J lost 0 bases, and 14 bases lay in between.

The sample holds many counts of this clonotype. This chain uses TRBV28 with TRBJ1-6; D not resolved. The germline V gene has CDR1 MDHEN and CDR2 SYDVKM. Trimming cost V 3 bases and J 7 bases, with 16 bases left between them. This CDR3 contains 16 residues. In DNA form, the CDR3 reads TGTGCCAGCAGTTTGCGACCGGGAGGGTCGAATTCACCCCTCCACTTT. Amino acids: CASSLRPGGSNSPLHF.